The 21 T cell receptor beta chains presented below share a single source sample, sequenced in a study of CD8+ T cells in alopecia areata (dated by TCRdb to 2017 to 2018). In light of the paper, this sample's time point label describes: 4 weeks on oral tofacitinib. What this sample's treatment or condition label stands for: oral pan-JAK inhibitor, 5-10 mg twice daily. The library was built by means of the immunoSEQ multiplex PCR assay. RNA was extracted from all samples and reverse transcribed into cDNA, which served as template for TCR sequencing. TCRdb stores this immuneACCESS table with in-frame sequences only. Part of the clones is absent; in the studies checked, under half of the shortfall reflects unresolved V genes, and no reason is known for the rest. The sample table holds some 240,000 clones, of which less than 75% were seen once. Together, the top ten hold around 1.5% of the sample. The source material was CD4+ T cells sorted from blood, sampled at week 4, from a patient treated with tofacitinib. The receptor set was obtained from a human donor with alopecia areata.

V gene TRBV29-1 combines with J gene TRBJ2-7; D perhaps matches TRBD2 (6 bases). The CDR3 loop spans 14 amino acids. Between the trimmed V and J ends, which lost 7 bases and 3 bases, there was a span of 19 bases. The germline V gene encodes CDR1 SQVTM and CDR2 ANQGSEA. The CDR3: CSAGDVVGGYEQYF. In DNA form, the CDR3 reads TGCAGCGCTGGGGACGTTGTGGGGGGCTACGAGCAGTACTTC.

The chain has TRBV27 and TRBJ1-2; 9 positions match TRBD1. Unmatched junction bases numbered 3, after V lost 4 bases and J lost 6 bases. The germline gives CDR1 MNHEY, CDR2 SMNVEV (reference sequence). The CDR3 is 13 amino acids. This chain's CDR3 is CASSSGQGNGYTF. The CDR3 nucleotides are TGTGCCAGCAGTTCTGGACAGGGGAATGGCTACACCTTC.

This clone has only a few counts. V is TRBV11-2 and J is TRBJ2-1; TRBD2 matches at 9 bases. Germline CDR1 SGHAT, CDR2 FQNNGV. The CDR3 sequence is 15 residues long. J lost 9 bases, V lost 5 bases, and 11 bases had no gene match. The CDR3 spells CASSRTGTSSGEQFF. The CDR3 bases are TGTGCCAGCAGCCGAACCGGGACTAGCAGCGGTGAGCAGTTCTTC.

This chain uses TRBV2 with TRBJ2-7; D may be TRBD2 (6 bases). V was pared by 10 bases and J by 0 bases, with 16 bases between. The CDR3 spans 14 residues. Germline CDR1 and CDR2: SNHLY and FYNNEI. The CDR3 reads CANQGGRSSYEQYF. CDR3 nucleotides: TGTGCCAACCAGGGAGGACGAAGCTCCTACGAGCAGTACTTC.

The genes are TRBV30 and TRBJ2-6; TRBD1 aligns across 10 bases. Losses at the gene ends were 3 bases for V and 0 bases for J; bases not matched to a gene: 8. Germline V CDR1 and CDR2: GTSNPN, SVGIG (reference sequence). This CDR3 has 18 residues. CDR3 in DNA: TGTGCCTGGAGGACACCGGGACAGGGGACCTCTGGGGCCAACGTCCTGACTTTC. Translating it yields CAWRTPGQGTSGANVLTF. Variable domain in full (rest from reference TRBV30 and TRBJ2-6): SQTIHQWPATLVQPVGSPLSLECTVEGTSNPNLYWYRQAAGRGLQLLFYSVGIGQISSEVPQNLSASRPQDRQFILSSKKLLLSDSGFYLCAWRTPGQGTSGANVLTFGAGSRLTVL.

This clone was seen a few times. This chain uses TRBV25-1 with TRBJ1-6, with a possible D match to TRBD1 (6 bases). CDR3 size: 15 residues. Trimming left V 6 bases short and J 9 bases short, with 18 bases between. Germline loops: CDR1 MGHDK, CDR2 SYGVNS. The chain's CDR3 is CASRTDRQKPSPLHF. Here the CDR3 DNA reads TGTGCCAGCAGAACAGACAGGCAAAAACCTTCACCCCTCCACTTT.

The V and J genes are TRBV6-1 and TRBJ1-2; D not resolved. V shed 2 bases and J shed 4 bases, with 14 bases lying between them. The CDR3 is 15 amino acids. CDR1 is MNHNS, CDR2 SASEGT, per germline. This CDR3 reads CASSETPNAPYGYTF. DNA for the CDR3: TGTGCCAGCAGTGAAACCCCAAATGCCCCCTATGGCTACACCTTC.

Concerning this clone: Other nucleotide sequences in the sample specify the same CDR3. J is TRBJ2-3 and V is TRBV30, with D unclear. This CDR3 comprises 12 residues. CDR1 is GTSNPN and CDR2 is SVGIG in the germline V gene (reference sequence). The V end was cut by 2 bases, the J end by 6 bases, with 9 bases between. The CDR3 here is CAWSPLGDTQYF. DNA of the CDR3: TGTGCCTGGAGTCCATTAGGGGATACGCAGTATTTT.

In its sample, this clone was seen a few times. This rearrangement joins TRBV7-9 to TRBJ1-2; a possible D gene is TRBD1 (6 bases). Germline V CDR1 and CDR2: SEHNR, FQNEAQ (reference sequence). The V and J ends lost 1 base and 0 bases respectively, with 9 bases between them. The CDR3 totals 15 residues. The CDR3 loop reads CASSLVQGPNYGYTF. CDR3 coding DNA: TGTGCCAGCAGCTTAGTACAGGGACCTAACTATGGCTACACCTTC.

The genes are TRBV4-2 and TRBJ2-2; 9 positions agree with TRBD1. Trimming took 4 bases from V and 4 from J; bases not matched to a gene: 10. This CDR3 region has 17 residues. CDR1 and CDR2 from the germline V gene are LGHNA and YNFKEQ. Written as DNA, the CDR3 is TGTGCCAGCAGCCGGGCCTTGGGACAGGGAGGCACCGGGGAGCTGTTTTTT. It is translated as CASSRALGQGGTGELFF.

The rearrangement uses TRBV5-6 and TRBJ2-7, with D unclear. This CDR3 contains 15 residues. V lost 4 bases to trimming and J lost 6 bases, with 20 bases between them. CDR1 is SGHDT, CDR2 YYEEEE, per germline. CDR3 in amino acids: CASSHRIGPSFEQYF. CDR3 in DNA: TGTGCCAGCAGCCACCGGATTGGTCCCAGCTTCGAGCAGTACTTC.

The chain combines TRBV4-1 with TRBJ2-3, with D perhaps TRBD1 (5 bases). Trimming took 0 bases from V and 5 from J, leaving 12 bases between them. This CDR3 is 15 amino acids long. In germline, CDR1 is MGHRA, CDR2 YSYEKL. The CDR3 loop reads CASSQDVGALDTQYF. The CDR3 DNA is TGCGCCAGCAGCCAAGATGTAGGGGCTCTAGATACGCAGTATTTT.

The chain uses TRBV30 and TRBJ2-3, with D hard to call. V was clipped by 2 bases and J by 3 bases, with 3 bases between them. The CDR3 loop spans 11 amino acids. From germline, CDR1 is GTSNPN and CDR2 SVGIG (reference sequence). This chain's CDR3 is CAWSLTDTQYF. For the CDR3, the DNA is TGTGCCTGGAGTCTGACAGATACGCAGTATTTT. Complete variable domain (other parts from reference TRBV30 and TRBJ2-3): SQTIHQWPATLVQPVGSPLSLECTVEGTSNPNLYWYRQAAGRGLQLLFYSVGIGQISSEVPQNLSASRPQDRQFILSSKKLLLSDSGFYLCAWSLTDTQYFGPGTRLTVL.

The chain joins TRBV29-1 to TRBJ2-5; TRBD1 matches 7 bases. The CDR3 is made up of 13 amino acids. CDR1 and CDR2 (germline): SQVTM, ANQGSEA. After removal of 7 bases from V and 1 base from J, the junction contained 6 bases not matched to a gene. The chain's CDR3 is CSGTDRVQETQYF. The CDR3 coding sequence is TGCAGCGGAACTGACAGGGTCCAAGAGACCCAGTACTTC. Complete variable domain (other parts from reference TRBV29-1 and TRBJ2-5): SAVISQKPSRDICQRGTSLTIQCQVDSQVTMMFWYRQQPGQSLTLIATANQGSEATYESGFVIDKFPISRPNLTFSTLTVSNMSPEDSSIYLCSGTDRVQETQYFGPGTRLLVL.

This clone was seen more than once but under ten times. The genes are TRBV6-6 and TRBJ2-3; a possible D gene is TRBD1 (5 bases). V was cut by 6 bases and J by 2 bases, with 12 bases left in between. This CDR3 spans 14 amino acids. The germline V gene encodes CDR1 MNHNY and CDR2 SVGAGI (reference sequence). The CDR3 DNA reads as TGTGCCAGCAGCCCGGAGACAGACACAGATACGCAGTATTTT. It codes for CASSPETDTDTQYF.

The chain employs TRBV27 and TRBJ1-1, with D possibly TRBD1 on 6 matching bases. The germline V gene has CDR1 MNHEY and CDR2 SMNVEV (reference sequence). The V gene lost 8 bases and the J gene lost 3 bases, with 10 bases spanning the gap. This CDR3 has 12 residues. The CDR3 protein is CASRQVDTEAFF. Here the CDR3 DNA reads TGTGCCAGCCGACAGGTTGACACTGAAGCTTTCTTT.

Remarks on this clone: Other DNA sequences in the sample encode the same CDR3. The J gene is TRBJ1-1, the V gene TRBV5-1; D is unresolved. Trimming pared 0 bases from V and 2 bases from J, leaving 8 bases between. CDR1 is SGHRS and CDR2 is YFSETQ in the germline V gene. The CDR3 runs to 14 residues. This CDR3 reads CASSLAGKNTEAFF. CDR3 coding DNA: TGCGCCAGCAGCTTGGCTGGTAAAAACACTGAAGCTTTCTTT.

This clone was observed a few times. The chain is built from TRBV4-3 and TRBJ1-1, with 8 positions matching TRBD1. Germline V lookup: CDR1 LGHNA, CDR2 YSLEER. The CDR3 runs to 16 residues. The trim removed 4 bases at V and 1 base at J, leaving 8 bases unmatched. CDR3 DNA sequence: TGCGCCAGCAGCCCAGCGGCCGGGACAGGGAACACTGAAGCTTTCTTT. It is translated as CASSPAAGTGNTEAFF.

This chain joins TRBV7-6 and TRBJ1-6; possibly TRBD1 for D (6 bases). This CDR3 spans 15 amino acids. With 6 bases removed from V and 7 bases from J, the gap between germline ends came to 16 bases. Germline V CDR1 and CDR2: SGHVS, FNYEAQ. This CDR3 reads CASRLGTGMNSPLHF. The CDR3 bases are TGTGCCAGCAGGCTTGGAACAGGGATGAATTCACCCCTCCACTTT.

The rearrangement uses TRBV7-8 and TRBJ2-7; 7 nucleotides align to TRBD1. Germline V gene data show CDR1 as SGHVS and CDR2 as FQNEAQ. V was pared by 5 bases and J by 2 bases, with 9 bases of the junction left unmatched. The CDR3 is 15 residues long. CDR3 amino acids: CASSVRRDSTYEQYF. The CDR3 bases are TGTGCCAGCAGCGTCCGACGGGACAGTACCTACGAGCAGTACTTC.

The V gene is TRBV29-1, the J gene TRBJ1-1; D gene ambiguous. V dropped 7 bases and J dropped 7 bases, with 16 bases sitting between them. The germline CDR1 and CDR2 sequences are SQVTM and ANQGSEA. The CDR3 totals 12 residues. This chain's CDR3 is CSGLPSQSEAFF. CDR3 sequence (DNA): TGCAGCGGACTACCCAGTCAGAGTGAAGCTTTCTTT.